These 31 T cell receptor beta chains were all obtained from the same sample, sequenced in a study of technical replicates of blood from several donors. This table comes from immunoSEQ multiplex PCR, and its TCRdb copy is limited to in-frame clones, with some not included. The sample carries approximately 93,000 clones, 90% to 95% recorded once. Sequencing was done on a sample of T cells isolated from PBMCs. These TCRs come from a human donor in good health.

The J gene is TRBJ2-1, the V gene TRBV28, with 7 bases identical to TRBD1. The CDR3 contains 15 residues. Trimming at V came to 6 bases and at J to 5 bases, leaving 10 bases not matched to a gene. The germline CDR1 and CDR2 sequences are MDHEN and SYDVKM. The CDR3 loop reads CASRPTGVSDNEQFF. Written as DNA, the CDR3 is TGTGCCAGCAGGCCAACAGGGGTTTCGGACAATGAGCAGTTCTTC.

V usage is TRBV5-1 and J usage is TRBJ2-4; a possible D gene is TRBD2 (6 bases). Germline loops: CDR1 SGHRS, CDR2 YFSETQ. The CDR3 extends over 13 amino acids. Between the trimmed V and J ends, which lost 5 bases and 7 bases, there was a span of 13 bases. The CDR3 nucleotides are TGCGCCAGCAGAATCTTGGAGGGGAACATTCAGTACTTC. Protein sequence: CASRILEGNIQYF.

The chain combines TRBV5-1 with TRBJ1-3; the D is unclear. The CDR3 runs 14 residues. From germline, CDR1 is SGHRS and CDR2 YFSETQ. V was pared by 3 bases and J by 4 bases, with 11 bases between. CDR3 DNA: TGCGCCAGCAGCTCTGGAGTCCAAGGAAACACCATATATTTT. Residues: CASSSGVQGNTIYF.

The chain has TRBV25-1 and TRBJ1-2; 9 bases match TRBD1. Looked up from germline, CDR1 is MGHDK and CDR2 is SYGVNS. Trimming at V came to 1 base and at J to 4 bases, leaving 10 bases not matched to a gene. The CDR3 runs 17 residues. The CDR3 DNA reads as TGTGCCAGCAGTGAATTTGGGACAGGGTCTCGTTTCTATGGCTACACCTTC. Its translation: CASSEFGTGSRFYGYTF.

This clone was picked up one time. The gene calls are TRBV6-1 and TRBJ1-4; TRBD1 is a possible D gene (6 bases). CDR1 is MNHNS and CDR2 is SASEGT in the germline V gene. V lost 4 bases and J lost 5, with 11 bases in between. This CDR3 has 14 residues. The DNA for the CDR3 is TGTGCCAGCAGTGTGGACAGTGAAAATGAAAAACTGTTTTTT. Its protein product is CASSVDSENEKLFF.

The chain couples TRBV19 to TRBJ1-1; 8 bases match TRBD1. V shed 2 bases, J shed 5 bases, and the junction held 7 bases outside the gene matches. The CDR3 spans 15 residues. From germline, CDR1 is LNHDA and CDR2 SQIVND (reference sequence). DNA of the CDR3: TGTGCCAGTAGTATATCCCAGGGGGCTGGTACTGAAGCTTTCTTT. It codes for CASSISQGAGTEAFF.

V is TRBV6-5 and J is TRBJ2-7; 10 nucleotides agree with TRBD1. The germline V gene encodes CDR1 MNHEY and CDR2 SVGAGI. There are 14 residues in the CDR3. With 8 bases clipped from V and 4 bases from J, the junction kept 8 bases outside the gene matches. The CDR3 bases are TGTGCCAGCCTCGGGGGACAGGGGCCGTACGAGCAGTACTTC. Residues: CASLGGQGPYEQYF.

Points on this clone: Mismatch with germline at one junction end may stem from a read error. V gene TRBV7-8 combines with J gene TRBJ2-7; 14 positions agree with TRBD2. The CDR3 is made up of 12 amino acids. CDR1 is SGHVS and CDR2 is FQNEAQ in the germline V gene. The CDR3 here is CASSLGTSGGSF. The DNA of the CDR3 is TGTGCCAGCAGCTTAGGGACTAGCGGGGGGTCATTC.

The genes are TRBV14 and TRBJ2-7; 7 bases agree with TRBD1. The trim removed 1 base at V and 1 base at J, leaving 1 base unmatched. CDR1 and CDR2 from the germline V gene are SGHDN and FVKESK. The CDR3 has 14 residues. CDR3 amino acids: CASSQVRGSYEQYF. DNA for the CDR3: TGTGCCAGCAGCCAAGTCAGGGGGTCCTACGAGCAGTACTTC.

This sequence joins TRBV7-6 and TRBJ1-2; D may be TRBD1 (6 bases). V was cut by 3 bases and J by 6 bases, with 14 bases left in between. CDR1 is SGHVS and CDR2 is FNYEAQ in the germline V gene. The CDR3 is made up of 14 amino acids. CDR3: CASSLLLGQNGYTF. DNA of the CDR3: TGTGCCAGCAGCTTGTTATTAGGACAGAATGGCTACACCTTC.

This clone was seen just once. The chain joins TRBV6-5 to TRBJ2-5; perhaps TRBD1 as D (5 bases). The germline gives CDR1 MNHEY, CDR2 SVGAGI. V was trimmed by 0 bases and J by 5 bases, leaving 16 bases between them. The CDR3 totals 16 residues. The CDR3 DNA reads as TGTGCCAGCAGTTACTCGATTCCAGGGCGATCCGAGACCCAGTACTTC. Its protein is CASSYSIPGRSETQYF.

This clone was seen just once. The J gene is TRBJ2-3, the V gene TRBV29-1; 7 nucleotides line up with TRBD2. Germline values: CDR1 SQVTM, CDR2 ANQGSEA. V was pared by 6 bases and J by 6 bases, with 15 bases of the junction left unmatched. The CDR3 runs 15 residues. CDR3 protein: CSVSGAGPTRDTQYF. The CDR3 DNA sequence: TGCAGCGTAAGCGGGGCAGGACCGACTCGGGATACGCAGTATTTT.

V is TRBV28 and J is TRBJ2-1; 7 bases agree with TRBD1. Germline V gives CDR1 MDHEN, CDR2 SYDVKM. The CDR3 is made up of 14 amino acids. V was pared by 10 bases and J by 7 bases, with 13 bases of the junction left unmatched. The CDR3 spells CATKIPGQRNEQFF. Here the CDR3 DNA reads TGTGCCACAAAAATCCCGGGACAGAGGAATGAGCAGTTCTTC. Full variable domain (missing parts from reference TRBV28 and TRBJ2-1): DVKVTQSSRYLVKRTGEKVFLECVQDMDHENMFWYRQDPGLGLRLIYFSYDVKMKEKGDIPEGYSVSREKKERFSLILESASTNQTSMYLCATKIPGQRNEQFFGPGTRLTVL.

This sequence joins TRBV30 and TRBJ1-1; no reliable D call. The CDR3 covers 16 residues. Germline V lookup: CDR1 GTSNPN, CDR2 SVGIG (reference sequence). Trimming cost V 0 bases and J 4 bases, with 18 bases left between them. The CDR3, as DNA: TGTGCCTGGAGTGTACTGGGCTTGGGTTCGGTCACTGAAGCTTTCTTT. Translation: CAWSVLGLGSVTEAFF.

The rearrangement uses TRBV29-1 and TRBJ2-5, with D uncertain. The CDR3 extends over 14 amino acids. V was cut by 1 base and J by 1 base, with 10 bases left in between. Germline CDR1 and CDR2: SQVTM and ANQGSEA. Here the CDR3 DNA reads TGCAGCGTTGAAGGCGGCGCGACCCAAGAGACCCAGTACTTC. This translates into CSVEGGATQETQYF.

This clone was detected only a few times. The chain employs TRBV5-1 and TRBJ1-1, with a tentative D call TRBD1 (6 bases). Between the trimmed V and J ends, which lost 6 bases and 6 bases, there was a span of 15 bases. Germline assignment: CDR1 SGHRS and CDR2 YFSETQ. This CDR3 spans 13 amino acids. The CDR3 region has the DNA TGCGCCAGCAAAACAGGGAGAGTTGCTGAAGCTTTCTTT. Translating it yields CASKTGRVAEAFF.

This clone has more than one count but fewer than ten. This sequence joins TRBV28 and TRBJ1-5; 8 bases fit TRBD1. The germline gives CDR1 MDHEN, CDR2 SYDVKM. Trimming took 7 bases from V and 6 from J; bases not matched to a gene: 17. This CDR3 comprises 17 residues. DNA of the CDR3: TGTGCCAGCACCCAAGGCTCTCCACAGGGGGGCGGTCAGCCCCAGCATTTT. This sequence encodes CASTQGSPQGGGQPQHF.

This clone was picked up one time. DNA for the CDR3: TGTGCCAGCAGCACCTTTAGCGGCTTATACAATGAGCAGTTCTTC. This translates into CASSTFSGLYNEQFF. The genes are TRBV7-9 and TRBJ2-1, with D tentatively TRBD2 (6 bases). The V end was cut by 5 bases, the J end by 4 bases, with 15 bases between. The germline gives CDR1 SEHNR, CDR2 FQNEAQ (reference sequence). The CDR3 spans 15 residues.

V and J are TRBV14 and TRBJ2-1; 9 nucleotides match TRBD2. The CDR3 spans 15 residues. J was trimmed by 5 bases and V by 2 bases; bases with no gene match: 4. Germline V lookup: CDR1 SGHDN, CDR2 FVKESK. CDR3 in amino acids: CASSQLAGNDNEQFF. The CDR3 nucleotides read TGTGCCAGCAGCCAACTAGCGGGGAATGACAATGAGCAGTTCTTC.

The chain couples TRBV4-1 to TRBJ1-4; D is perhaps TRBD1 (6 bases). Germline CDR1 is MGHRA and CDR2 is YSYEKL. This CDR3 has 18 amino acids. V was shortened by 1 base and J by 0 bases, with 15 bases between the two germline ends. In nucleotides, the CDR3 is TGCGCCAGCAGCCAAGCAAGGGGGGGCGTCCCAACTAATGAAAAACTGTTTTTT. Translated: CASSQARGGVPTNEKLFF.

The chain recombines TRBV19 with TRBJ2-7; D is possibly TRBD2 (5 bases). The CDR3 length is 13 residues. The V gene's germline CDR1 is LNHDA and CDR2 SQIVND (reference sequence). The V end was cut by 5 bases, the J end by 2 bases, with 10 bases between. CDR3 sequence reads: CASSSSGTYEQYF. CDR3 DNA sequence: TGTGCCAGTAGTTCGTCCGGGACCTACGAGCAGTACTTC.

V usage is TRBV2 and J usage is TRBJ1-2; the D gene is possibly TRBD1 (5 bases). The CDR3 extends over 15 amino acids. In germline, CDR1 is SNHLY, CDR2 FYNNEI. The V and J ends lost 7 bases and 7 bases respectively, with 22 bases between them. This chain's CDR3 is CASTEASRFRGGYTF. Here the CDR3 DNA reads TGTGCCAGCACCGAGGCCTCTAGATTTAGGGGTGGCTACACCTTC.

The rearrangement uses TRBV7-9 and TRBJ2-3, with D tentatively TRBD2 (6 bases). The CDR3 runs 15 residues. Germline loops: CDR1 SEHNR, CDR2 FQNEAQ (reference sequence). Deletions cut 5 bases from V and 0 bases from J, with 12 bases between. The CDR3 region is CASSPLAASTDTQYF. The CDR3 nucleotides read TGTGCCAGCAGCCCACTAGCAGCTAGCACAGATACGCAGTATTTT.

This CDR3 is CASSWRGTGSTEAFF. CDR3 nucleotide sequence: TGCGCCAGCAGCTGGAGGGGGACAGGGAGCACTGAAGCTTTCTTT. The J gene is TRBJ1-1, the V gene TRBV5-1; TRBD1 aligns across 9 bases. Per the germline V gene, CDR1 is SGHRS and CDR2 is YFSETQ. The CDR3 totals 15 residues. J lost 4 bases, V lost 3 bases, and 7 bases had no gene match.

The chain joins TRBV6-5 to TRBJ1-4; D perhaps matches TRBD1 (6 bases). Trimming took 4 bases from V and 8 from J, leaving 14 bases between them. Germline V lookup: CDR1 MNHEY, CDR2 SVGAGI. The CDR3 contains 14 residues. DNA for the CDR3: TGTGCCAGCAGTTTCCAGGGGAGAGGAGAAAAACTGTTTTTT. This translates into CASSFQGRGEKLFF.

This chain links TRBV9 with TRBJ1-2, with TRBD1 matching 7 bases. CDR1 is SGDLS and CDR2 is YYNGEE in the germline V gene. The CDR3 length is 13 residues. V lost 0 bases and J lost 7; bases outside the gene matches: 3. CDR3: CASSVVEGAGYTF. The CDR3 region has the DNA TGTGCCAGCAGCGTAGTGGAGGGGGCTGGCTACACCTTC.

The chain links TRBV7-2 to TRBJ2-1, with D unclear. The germline CDR1 and CDR2 sequences are SGHTA and FQGNSA. V was clipped by 5 bases and J by 9 bases, with 17 bases between them. The CDR3 is 14 amino acids. The CDR3 nucleotides read TGTGCCAGCAGCAGCGTCCCCAGATGGTCTGAGCAGTTCTTC. Translation gives CASSSVPRWSEQFF. Together with reference TRBV7-2 and TRBJ2-1, the CDR3 gives the full variable domain: GAGVSQSPSNKVTEKGKDVELRCDPISGHTALYWYRQSLGQGLEFLIYFQGNSAPDKSGLPSDRFSAERTGGSVSTLTIQRTQQEDSAVYLCASSSVPRWSEQFFGPGTRLTVL.

V and J are TRBV6-1 and TRBJ2-5; 7 nucleotides match TRBD2. The CDR3 covers 13 residues. The V and J ends lost 8 bases and 5 bases, in that order; junction bases with no gene match: 8. Germline V gene data show CDR1 as MNHNS and CDR2 as SASEGT. CDR3 residues: CASSGGSVETQYF. CDR3 DNA: TGTGCCAGCTCGGGCGGGAGTGTGGAGACCCAGTACTTC.

This clone was counted once. V gene TRBV27 combines with J gene TRBJ2-7; TRBD1 is a possible D gene (5 bases). Trimming stripped 5 bases from V and 2 bases from J, with 16 bases between. Germline-derived CDR1 and CDR2 are MNHEY and SMNVEV (reference sequence). CDR3 length equals 15 residues. The CDR3 nucleotides are TGTGCCAGCAGTCAAACAGCAGGGAACCCCTACGAGCAGTACTTC. Its translation is CASSQTAGNPYEQYF.

J is TRBJ2-4 and V is TRBV5-4; TRBD2 might be the D (7 bases). This CDR3 contains 14 residues. Trimming removed 0 bases at V and 11 bases at J, with 15 bases between. Germline V gives CDR1 SGHNT, CDR2 YYREEE (reference sequence). The CDR3 DNA reads as TGTGCCAGCAGCTTGGCCACGGGGGGCCCAGTTCAGTACTTC. Translation: CASSLATGGPVQYF. The full variable domain, with the rest looked up from reference TRBV5-4 and TRBJ2-4, is ETGVTQSPTHLIKTRGQQVTLRCSSQSGHNTVSWYQQALGQGPQFIFQYYREEENGRGNFPPRFSGLQFPNYSSELNVNALELDDSALYLCASSLATGGPVQYFGAGTRLSVL.

The rearrangement joins TRBV6-5 to TRBJ2-7; the match to TRBD1 covers 9 bases. This CDR3 has 14 residues. Germline CDR1 and CDR2: MNHEY and SVGAGI. V dropped 6 bases and J dropped 5; count of bases not matched to a gene: 8. CDR3 sequence: CASSPWTGENEQYF. DNA of the CDR3: TGTGCCAGCAGCCCCTGGACAGGGGAAAACGAGCAGTACTTC.